The 9 T cell receptor beta chains reported below all come from one sample, sequenced in a study of CD8 T cells in Susac syndrome. Roughly 0.45 to 1 ug RNA was reverse transcribed with random hexamers. TCRdb re-derived calls from the immunoSEQ multiplex PCR reads in MiXCR, one entry per CDR3 protein. The data show 200,000 or so distinct CDR3 sequences, more than 85% seen once. Specimen: CD8+ T cells from PBMCs. The receptors were gathered from a human donor with multiple sclerosis.

The chain couples TRBV19 to TRBJ1-2; possibly TRBD1 for D (6 bases). The CDR3 is made up of 15 amino acids. V lost 5 bases to trimming and J lost 7 bases, with 20 bases between them. Germline CDR1 reads LNHDA; CDR2 reads SQIVND (reference sequence). This CDR3 is CASSPSSGAIGGYTF. CDR3 sequence (DNA): TGTGCCAGTAGTCCATCCTCAGGGGCGATTGGTGGCTACACCTTC.

The V and J genes are TRBV4-3 and TRBJ2-7, with TRBD1 identical over 7 bases. The length of the CDR3 is 18 residues. Trimming took 1 base from V and 4 from J; bases not matched to a gene: 16. Germline CDR1 is LGHNA and CDR2 is YSLEER. In DNA, the CDR3 is TGCGCCAGCAGCCAAGGTCAGACAGGGAAGGGAAGTTTTTACGAGCAGTACTTC. Translation gives CASSQGQTGKGSFYEQYF.

The rearrangement uses TRBV13 and TRBJ2-1; TRBD2 matches at 7 bases. There are 17 residues in the CDR3. Per the germline V gene, CDR1 is PRHDT and CDR2 is FYEKMQ (reference sequence). The trim removed 3 bases at V and 5 bases at J, leaving 13 bases unmatched. For the CDR3, the DNA is TGTGCCAGCAGCTTCCCAAGCGGCGAGCGGGAAAACAATGAGCAGTTCTTC. This translates into CASSFPSGERENNEQFF.

V is TRBV4-1 and J is TRBJ2-2; 7 bases fit TRBD2. CDR3 size: 15 residues. Trimming cost V 4 bases and J 4 bases; bases outside gene matches: 6. Germline CDR1 reads MGHRA; CDR2 reads YSYEKL. CDR3: CASSPTSLGTGELFF. The CDR3 nucleotides read TGCGCCAGCAGCCCGACTAGCCTAGGCACCGGGGAGCTGTTTTTT.

V usage is TRBV12-3 or TRBV12-4 and J usage is TRBJ2-5; 8 bases fit TRBD2. After removal of 6 bases from V and 4 bases from J, the junction contained 10 bases not matched to a gene. The CDR3 has 15 amino acids. CDR3 in amino acids: CASRRSGGWGETQYF. CDR3 DNA: TGTGCCAGCAGGAGAAGCGGGGGATGGGGAGAGACCCAGTACTTC.

The V and J genes are TRBV4-1 and TRBJ1-2; weak D call: TRBD1 (5 bases). The CDR3 length is 15 residues. Germline V gene sequence: CDR1 MGHRA, CDR2 YSYEKL. Trimming shortened V by 1 base and J by 4 bases, and 13 bases separated the two germline ends. The CDR3, as DNA: TGCGCCAGCAGCCAAGCCCTGGGGGGAGTCTATGGCTACACCTTC. It encodes CASSQALGGVYGYTF.

V and J are TRBV29-1 and TRBJ1-1; maybe TRBD1 (5 bases). Trimming removed 7 bases at V and 4 bases at J, with 10 bases between. The length of the CDR3 is 11 residues. Germline lookup yields CDR1 SQVTM and CDR2 ANQGSEA. CDR3 loop: CSAPQGTEAFF. The CDR3 coding sequence is TGCAGCGCTCCTCAGGGCACTGAAGCTTTCTTT.

The gene calls are TRBV5-1 and TRBJ2-7, with D perhaps TRBD2 (6 bases). CDR3 length: 15 amino acids. Germline V gives CDR1 SGHRS, CDR2 YFSETQ. The germline V and J ends were trimmed by 2 bases and 0 bases, with 12 bases remaining between them. The chain's CDR3 is CASSFGLPSSYEQYF. CDR3 DNA sequence: TGCGCCAGCAGCTTCGGACTACCTAGCTCCTACGAGCAGTACTTC. Complete variable domain (other parts from reference TRBV5-1 and TRBJ2-7): KAGVTQTPRYLIKTRGQQVTLSCSPISGHRSVSWYQQTPGQGLQFLFEYFSETQRNKGNFPGRFSGRQFSNSRSEMNVSTLELGDSALYLCASSFGLPSSYEQYFGPGTRLTVT.

This clonotype was recorded once. The rearrangement uses TRBV7-9 and TRBJ2-7; TRBD1 aligns across 8 bases. Germline V CDR1 and CDR2: SEHNR, FQNEAQ (reference sequence). The CDR3 covers 17 residues. The ends lost 8 bases at V and 2 bases at J; junction bases unmatched: 17. DNA for the CDR3: TGTGCCAGCGGGGGGCAAGACAGGGGACTCACCACCTACGAGCAGTACTTC. This encodes CASGGQDRGLTTYEQYF.